Each of the 21 T cell receptor beta chains below was sequenced from the same sample in a study of breast tumors, draining lymph nodes, adjacent tissues. TCRdb called the multiplex PCR reads again in MiXCR, with one record for every CDR3 protein. The sample lists 190,000 or so distinct CDR3 sequences; 30% to 40% were seen once. Breast cancer patients provided tissue from their axillary draining lymph nodes. The specimen was axillary lymph node tissue. The receptors originated from a female donor with breast cancer. Some clones in this sample may be carry-over from other donors' samples.

Ten or more counts support this clonotype. This chain links TRBV15 with TRBJ2-7, with no clear D. The V end lost 1 base, the J end lost 0 bases, and 7 bases lay between the germline ends. Per the germline V gene, CDR1 is LNHNV and CDR2 is YYDKDF (reference sequence). This CDR3 has 14 residues. The CDR3 DNA sequence: TGTGCCACCAGCAGAGCACCGAGCTCCTACGAGCAGTACTTC. As protein: CATSRAPSSYEQYF.

At least ten counts were recorded for this clonotype. The chain joins TRBV9 to TRBJ2-2; no reliable D call. Trimming left V 0 bases short and J 5 bases short, with 2 bases between. The V gene's germline CDR1 is SGDLS and CDR2 YYNGEE. The CDR3 spans 12 residues. CDR3 residues: CASSVVTGELFF. The CDR3 bases are TGTGCCAGCAGCGTAGTGACCGGGGAGCTGTTTTTT.

A word on this clonotype: A junction end diverges from the germline sequence, so it may reflect a read error. The chain carries TRBV20-1 and TRBJ1-2; D may be TRBD1 (6 bases). The germline gives CDR1 DFQATT, CDR2 SNEGSKA (reference sequence). This CDR3 is 13 amino acids long. This CDR3 reads CSARTVSNYGHTF. CDR3 coding DNA: TGCAGTGCCAGGACAGTATCAAACTATGGCCACACCTTC.

This clonotype was counted many times. The chain links TRBV15 to TRBJ1-5, with D perhaps TRBD1 (6 bases). Germline values: CDR1 LNHNV, CDR2 YYDKDF (reference sequence). V was pared by 3 bases and J by 6 bases, with 27 bases between. The CDR3 has 19 residues. The CDR3 DNA reads as TGTGCCACCAGCAGTCCCTCCTGGGGGGACACCCTGGGCGGTCAGCCCCAGCATTTT. It yields the protein CATSSPSWGDTLGGQPQHF.

This clonotype has at least ten counts. The CDR3 DNA sequence: TGTGCCATCAGTGACGGTGGGTTCACCTCTAACTATGGCTACACCTTC. Translating it yields CAISDGGFTSNYGYTF. The rearrangement uses TRBV10-3 and TRBJ1-2; no clear D. The CDR3 is 16 residues long. Trimming took off 3 bases at V and 0 bases at J, with 14 bases between the two ends. Germline V gene lookup returns CDR1 ENHRY and CDR2 SYGVKD.

The V gene is TRBV30, the J gene TRBJ2-1; 9 bases line up with TRBD2. The CDR3 contains 14 residues. The germline CDR1 and CDR2 sequences are GTSNPN and SVGIG (reference sequence). Germline trimming cut 4 bases from V and 10 bases from J; bases unmatched to any gene: 11. CDR3 bases: TGTGCCTGGATGGGCGGGGGGGCCAGGAAGGAGCAGTTCTTC. This sequence encodes CAWMGGGARKEQFF.

Ten or more counts support this clonotype. The V gene is TRBV14, the J gene TRBJ2-1, with 10 positions matching TRBD2. V trimming: 1 base; J trimming: 2 bases; junction bases outside the gene matches: 2. CDR3 size: 16 residues. The germline V gene encodes CDR1 SGHDN and CDR2 FVKESK. The CDR3 reads CASSQVAGGTYNEQFF. In DNA, the CDR3 is TGTGCCAGCAGCCAAGTAGCGGGGGGAACCTACAATGAGCAGTTCTTC.

This clonotype was found many times. The chain has TRBV27 and TRBJ2-5, with D unresolved. CDR3 length: 14 residues. With 3 bases removed from V and 5 bases from J, the gap between germline ends came to 13 bases. In germline, CDR1 is MNHEY, CDR2 SMNVEV (reference sequence). CDR3 sequence reads: CASSFSQHSETQYF. CDR3 coding DNA: TGTGCCAGCAGTTTTTCGCAGCACTCCGAGACCCAGTACTTC.

This clonotype was counted at least ten times. This chain uses TRBV7-6 with TRBJ2-7; D is tentatively TRBD1 or TRBD2 (5 bases each). The CDR3 extends over 15 amino acids. Trimming removed 2 bases at V and 4 bases at J, with 15 bases between. Germline V CDR1 and CDR2: SGHVS, FNYEAQ. CDR3 amino acids: CASSLTLGTKYEQYF. In DNA, the CDR3 is TGTGCCAGCAGCTTAACACTAGGGACGAAATACGAGCAGTACTTC.

In its sample, this clonotype was seen many times. J is TRBJ2-2 and V is TRBV7-9; 8 positions agree with TRBD1. V shed 5 bases, J shed 5 bases, and the junction held 10 bases outside the gene matches. In germline, CDR1 is SEHNR, CDR2 FQNEAQ (reference sequence). The CDR3 contains 16 residues. The CDR3, as DNA: TGTGCCAGCAGCCCGGGGGCAGGGGGCCGTACCGGGGAGCTGTTTTTT. It translates to CASSPGAGGRTGELFF.

In the case of this clonotype: Germline and junction disagree at one end, which may indicate a read error. The genes are TRBV7-7 and TRBJ1-2; D is unclear. The CDR3 loop spans 18 amino acids. Germline assignment: CDR1 SSHAT and CDR2 FNYEAQ (reference sequence). This chain's CDR3 is CASSLVPSGWAGAYGYTF. The DNA for the CDR3 is TGTGCTAGCAGCTTAGTTCCCTCCGGATGGGCCGGTGCATATGGCTACACCTTC.

This clonotype was observed at least ten times. The J gene is TRBJ1-2, the V gene TRBV5-1; D unclear. V was cut by 1 base and J by 0 bases, with 4 bases left in between. The CDR3 loop spans 13 amino acids. The V gene's germline CDR1 is SGHRS and CDR2 YFSETQ. The CDR3 protein is CASSLTTNYGYTF. Written as DNA, the CDR3 is TGCGCCAGCAGCTTGACAACTAACTATGGCTACACCTTC. Looking up the rest from reference TRBV5-1 and TRBJ1-2 gives the full variable domain: KAGVTQTPRYLIKTRGQQVTLSCSPISGHRSVSWYQQTPGQGLQFLFEYFSETQRNKGNFPGRFSGRQFSNSRSEMNVSTLELGDSALYLCASSLTTNYGYTFGSGTRLTVV.

The sample holds a few counts of this clonotype. This chain links TRBV19 with TRBJ1-1, with TRBD1 as a possible D gene (6 bases). The CDR3 contains 14 residues. Germline V gives CDR1 LNHDA, CDR2 SQIVND (reference sequence). Trimming left V 3 bases short and J 5 bases short, with 13 bases between. The CDR3 DNA reads as TGTGCCAGTAGTATTTCCAGGGGTTTGACTGAAGCTTTCTTT. Protein product: CASSISRGLTEAFF.

The CDR3 sequence: CASSAGGDYSSYEQYF. The CDR3 bases are TGTGCCAGCAGCGCTGGAGGGGACTACAGCTCCTACGAGCAGTACTTC. The rearrangement links TRBV6-5 to TRBJ2-7, with 7 bases matching TRBD2. CDR1 MNHEY and CDR2 SVGAGI come from the germline V gene. The ends lost 6 bases at V and 0 bases at J; junction bases unmatched: 11. CDR3 size: 16 residues.

The V call is TRBV7-9, the J call TRBJ2-3; TRBD1 or TRBD2 may be the D gene (6 bases each). The CDR3 spans 14 residues. V dropped 3 bases and J dropped 11 bases, with 18 bases sitting between them. CDR1 and CDR2 (germline): SEHNR, FQNEAQ (reference sequence). As DNA, the CDR3 is TGTGCCAGCAGCTTCCGAGGGGGGTGGAGTGAGCAGTATTTT. Translation gives CASSFRGGWSEQYF.

V and J are TRBV7-2 and TRBJ1-5, with 7 bases that match TRBD1. Germline trimming cut 7 bases from V and 16 bases from J; bases unmatched to any gene: 16. This CDR3 comprises 13 residues. Germline V CDR1 and CDR2: SGHTA, FQGNSA. In nucleotides, the CDR3 is TGTGCCAGCACCCTATCAGGGGGACGGAGTCGTCATTTT. Protein sequence: CASTLSGGRSRHF.

V usage is TRBV2 and J usage is TRBJ1-1, with D possibly matching TRBD1 (6 bases). Germline loops: CDR1 SNHLY, CDR2 FYNNEI. CDR3 length: 16 amino acids. V gave up 3 bases and J gave up 0 bases, with 14 bases separating them. The CDR3 spells CASSEGLTGLNTEAFF. The DNA for the CDR3 is TGTGCCAGCAGTGAGGGCTTAACAGGGTTGAACACTGAAGCTTTCTTT.

There are many counts of this clonotype. The chain uses TRBV4-1 and TRBJ2-1; TRBD2 aligns across 7 bases. Germline V gene data show CDR1 as MGHRA and CDR2 as YSYEKL. The V segment lost 4 bases and the J segment 7 bases; nucleotides outside the gene matches: 13. The CDR3 has 16 residues. CDR3 sequence: CASSLISGSSRNEQFF. The CDR3 DNA reads TGCGCCAGCAGCCTGATTAGCGGGTCCTCGAGGAATGAGCAGTTCTTC.

The chain uses TRBV14 and TRBJ1-4, with D hard to call. Germline V lookup: CDR1 SGHDN, CDR2 FVKESK. V lost 6 bases and J 7 bases, leaving 15 bases between the germline ends. CDR3 size: 14 residues. CDR3 region: CASSPPLVGEKLFF. CDR3 DNA sequence: TGTGCCAGCAGTCCGCCACTTGTCGGTGAAAAACTGTTTTTT.

This clonotype was observed at least ten times. CDR3 amino acids: CAWSVQEGTQYF. CDR3 nucleotides: TGTGCCTGGAGTGTACAGGAGGGGACCCAGTACTTC. The chain couples TRBV30 to TRBJ2-5; TRBD2 might be the D (6 bases). Germline loops: CDR1 GTSNPN, CDR2 SVGIG (reference sequence). Trimming shortened V by 0 bases and J by 7 bases, and 9 bases separated the two germline ends. The CDR3 is 12 amino acids.

Remarks on this clonotype: A clone one base away is much larger, so this may be a read error. The chain uses TRBV9 and TRBJ2-7; D might be TRBD1 (5 bases). Trimming cost V 0 bases and J 5 bases, with 12 bases left between them. Per germline, CDR1 SGDLS and CDR2 YYNGEE. This CDR3 has 14 amino acids. CDR3 residues: CASSVGGRVHEQYF. In DNA form, the CDR3 reads TGTGCCAGCAGCGTAGGGGGCAGGGTCCACGAGCAGTACTTC.